This T cell receptor beta chain was profiled in a study of cytomegalovirus exposure and HLA in healthy donors. Method: immunoSEQ multiplex PCR; TCRdb's copy keeps in-frame clones and lacks some. This table holds 200,000 to 300,000 clones, 90% found once. Study-level points and caveats: Listed as cytomegalovirus-associated were over 150 TCR beta chains.

Germline loops: CDR1 SNHLY, CDR2 FYNNEI. V shed 2 bases, J shed 9 bases, and the junction held 10 bases outside the gene matches. The length of the CDR3 is 17 residues. Note on this clone: Its antigen is not identified.

The sequencing input was PBMCs. The receptor comes from a woman aged 30 to 39 in good health and CMV-seronegative. The chain uses TRBV2 and TRBJ2-1; 13 bases map to TRBD2. In DNA, the CDR3 is TGTGCCAGCAGTGAACCCCTACGACTAGCGGGAGGTGGTGAGCAGTTCTTC. It codes for CASSEPLRLAGGGEQFF.